A single sample gave rise to the 20 T cell receptor beta chains below, sequenced in a study of cytomegalovirus exposure and HLA in healthy donors. The PCR contained 60 Vbeta and 13 Jbeta primers. Clones were sequenced by immunoSEQ multiplex PCR, and TCRdb holds only the in-frame ones, with some missing. The table has some 130,000 clones, roughly 80% seen once. Sequenced: PBMCs. The source is a man aged 30 to 45 in good health and CMV-seronegative.

This chain links TRBV7-6 with TRBJ2-1; 12 bases are shared with TRBD2. The trim removed 4 bases at V and 0 bases at J, leaving 4 bases unmatched. The CDR3 is 17 amino acids. CDR1 and CDR2 (germline): SGHVS, FNYEAQ. The CDR3 protein is CASSSGLAGSSYNEQFF. CDR3 nucleotides: TGTGCCAGCAGCTCAGGACTAGCGGGGAGCTCCTACAATGAGCAGTTCTTC. The entire variable domain, with the rest obtained from reference TRBV7-6 and TRBJ2-1, is as follows: GAGVSQSPRYKVTKRGQDVALRCDPISGHVSLYWYRQALGQGPEFLTYFNYEAQQDKSGLPNDRFSAERPEGSISTLTIQRTEQRDSAMYRCASSSGLAGSSYNEQFFGPGTRLTVL.

The chain joins TRBV6-6 to TRBJ2-3; TRBD1 is a possible D gene (6 bases). Trimming took 4 bases from V and 6 from J, leaving 8 bases between them. This CDR3 has 12 residues. Per germline, CDR1 MNHNY and CDR2 SVGAGI (reference sequence). The CDR3 protein is CASSWDKDTQYF. The CDR3 DNA follows: TGTGCCAGCAGTTGGGACAAGGATACGCAGTATTTT.

The chain joins TRBV28 to TRBJ2-5; D gene unclear. This CDR3 is built from 12 residues. V was cut by 5 bases and J by 2 bases, with 6 bases left in between. Germline CDR1 reads MDHEN; CDR2 reads SYDVKM. The CDR3 DNA sequence: TGTGCCAGCAGTACAAATCAAGAGACCCAGTACTTC. Translated: CASSTNQETQYF.

In its sample, this clone was seen a few times. This chain links TRBV28 with TRBJ1-1; D is unclear. Trimming pared 0 bases from V and 7 bases from J, leaving 6 bases between. Per germline, CDR1 MDHEN and CDR2 SYDVKM. CDR3 length: 12 amino acids. CDR3 bases: TGTGCCAGCAGTTTATGGGCGGGTGAAGCTTTCTTT. Its translation is CASSLWAGEAFF.

The chain has TRBV6-6 and TRBJ1-1; TRBD1 is a possible D gene (6 bases). Germline CDR1 MNHNY, CDR2 SVGAGI (reference sequence). The CDR3 is made up of 14 amino acids. Trimming shortened V by 6 bases and J by 3 bases, and 14 bases separated the two germline ends. CDR3 loop: CASSPQGLYTEAFF. The CDR3 bases are TGTGCCAGCAGCCCTCAGGGGTTATACACTGAAGCTTTCTTT.

The rearrangement links TRBV2 to TRBJ2-3; D remains unclear. Looked up from germline, CDR1 is SNHLY and CDR2 is FYNNEI. The CDR3 runs 13 residues. Deletions cut 3 bases from V and 6 bases from J, with 10 bases between. This chain's CDR3 is CASSEVYRDTQYF. The CDR3 coding sequence is TGTGCCAGCAGTGAGGTCTACCGGGATACGCAGTATTTT.

This clone has only a few counts. The J gene is TRBJ1-5, the V gene TRBV4-2; D gene uncertain. V was pared by 1 base and J by 7 bases, with 14 bases between. The length of the CDR3 is 15 residues. Germline loops: CDR1 LGHNA, CDR2 YNFKEQ. In DNA form, the CDR3 reads TGTGCCAGCAGCCAAGCGACGCCATCGGGGCAGCCCCAGCATTTT. This codes for CASSQATPSGQPQHF.

V usage is TRBV4-2 and J usage is TRBJ1-5; 10 positions match TRBD1. CDR3 length: 16 residues. The V and J ends lost 2 bases and 4 bases, in that order; junction bases with no gene match: 5. Germline V gene data show CDR1 as LGHNA and CDR2 as YNFKEQ. CDR3 region: CASSQPGQGRNQPQHF. CDR3 bases: TGTGCCAGCAGCCAACCGGGACAGGGGAGAAATCAGCCCCAGCATTTT.

The chain joins TRBV28 to TRBJ2-2; D not resolved. Germline CDR1 is MDHEN and CDR2 is SYDVKM. CDR3 size: 14 residues. With 2 bases removed from V and 2 bases from J, the gap between germline ends came to 6 bases. For the CDR3, the DNA is TGTGCCAGCAGTTTAGTTAGAAACACCGGGGAGCTGTTTTTT. It encodes CASSLVRNTGELFF.

The chain has TRBV7-8 and TRBJ2-2; possibly TRBD2 for D (5 bases). V gave up 2 bases and J gave up 4 bases, with 20 bases separating them. The CDR3 is 18 residues long. Germline V lookup: CDR1 SGHVS, CDR2 FQNEAQ. The CDR3 nucleotides are TGTGCCAGCAGCTTACGAAGGAGAGGACGGGCGGGCACCGGGGAGCTGTTTTTT. It translates to CASSLRRRGRAGTGELFF.

The chain recombines TRBV18 with TRBJ1-1; 7 bases fit TRBD1. Germline values: CDR1 KGHSH, CDR2 LQKENI. Losses at the gene ends were 0 bases for V and 8 bases for J; bases not matched to a gene: 0. CDR3 length: 12 residues. The CDR3 region has the DNA TGTGCCAGCTCACCACCGACAGGGGAAGCTTTCTTT. It yields the protein CASSPPTGEAFF.

The gene calls are TRBV2 and TRBJ1-5, with unresolved D. Looked up from germline, CDR1 is SNHLY and CDR2 is FYNNEI. The CDR3 spans 11 residues. Trimming left V 5 bases short and J 8 bases short, with 7 bases between. CDR3 DNA: TGTGCCAGCAGTCTTAACAAGCCCCAGCATTTT. Translating gives CASSLNKPQHF.

The CDR3: CASSLAFRRSSSYEQYF. The DNA for the CDR3 is TGTGCCAGCAGCTTAGCTTTTCGCAGATCCTCCTCCTACGAGCAGTACTTC. The rearrangement uses TRBV7-9 and TRBJ2-7; D not resolved. With 0 bases removed from V and 0 bases from J, the gap between germline ends came to 15 bases. In germline, CDR1 is SEHNR, CDR2 FQNEAQ (reference sequence). This CDR3 is built from 17 residues.

The V and J genes are TRBV28 and TRBJ1-2; D is unclear. The germline V gene has CDR1 MDHEN and CDR2 SYDVKM. This CDR3 is built from 15 residues. The V and J ends lost 2 bases and 4 bases respectively, with 14 bases between them. CDR3 in amino acids: CASSLGDLVVYGYTF. The CDR3 DNA is TGTGCCAGCAGTTTAGGAGATTTGGTCGTCTATGGCTACACCTTC.

This chain uses TRBV19 with TRBJ2-7, with D tentatively TRBD2 (6 bases). The germline V gene has CDR1 LNHDA and CDR2 SQIVND (reference sequence). The length of the CDR3 is 13 residues. The V and J ends lost 3 bases and 4 bases respectively, with 10 bases between them. The CDR3: CASSIGTSYEQYF. CDR3 nucleotides: TGTGCCAGTAGTATCGGGACTTCGTACGAGCAGTACTTC.

The chain employs TRBV5-1 and TRBJ2-1, with 11 bases that match TRBD2. The V segment lost 4 bases and the J segment 3 bases; nucleotides outside the gene matches: 6. Germline assignment: CDR1 SGHRS and CDR2 YFSETQ. This CDR3 contains 16 residues. For the CDR3, the DNA is TGCGCCAGCAGCCCCGGGACTAGCGGACTCTACAATGAGCAGTTCTTC. This codes for CASSPGTSGLYNEQFF.

This clone was recorded only once. This sequence joins TRBV9 and TRBJ2-3, with D perhaps matching TRBD2 (6 bases). This CDR3 region has 13 residues. Germline CDR1 is SGDLS and CDR2 is YYNGEE. The V gene lost 0 bases and the J gene lost 10 bases, with 12 bases spanning the gap. CDR3 nucleotides: TGTGCCAGCAGCGTAGTGGTCGGGAGAGCGCAGTATTTT. It translates to CASSVVVGRAQYF.

The V gene is TRBV12-1, the J gene TRBJ2-5; TRBD2, the D gene given by the table, was not confirmed from the DNA. TRBV12-1 is noted as a pseudogene. There are 17 residues in the CDR3. The chain's CDR3 is CASSFGVAGGREETQYF. The DNA for the CDR3 is TGTGCCAGCAGCTTTGGGGTAGCGGGAGGGCGGGAAGAGACCCAGTACTTC.

To note about this clone: Other nucleotide sequences from this sample produce the same CDR3. The chain joins TRBV28 to TRBJ1-2; D not certain. The CDR3 sequence is 14 residues long. The ends were cut back, 5 bases at V and 4 bases at J, with 14 bases in the middle. CDR1 and CDR2 (germline): MDHEN, SYDVKM. In nucleotides, the CDR3 is TGTGCCAGCAGTACTCGACCGGGAGGCTATGGCTACACCTTC. It yields the protein CASSTRPGGYGYTF.

The rearrangement links TRBV2 to TRBJ1-1, with unresolved D. Trimming shortened V by 7 bases and J by 5 bases, and 8 bases separated the two germline ends. Germline V gives CDR1 SNHLY, CDR2 FYNNEI. The length of the CDR3 is 11 residues. The CDR3: CASMYQTEAFF. Here the CDR3 DNA reads TGTGCCAGCATGTACCAGACTGAAGCTTTCTTT.